Listed below are T cell receptor beta chains from one sample, sequenced in a study of TIL therapy for anti-PD-1-resistant metastatic lung cancer. TCRdb's table, derived via immunoSEQ multiplex PCR, lists solely in-frame clones and lacks some. The sample yields some 12,000 clones, approximately 59% seen once. Sequenced material: tumor tissue, taken at baseline. These receptors all stem from a person aged 25 to 79 with non-small cell lung cancer. The CDR3 runs from the conserved cysteine through the conserved F or W.

TRBJ2-3,TRBV5-1,CASSMETGGLADTQYF
TRBJ2-7,TRBV7-2,CASSSGGHEQYF
TRBJ2-7,TRBV5-1,CASSSSGTGGNEQYF
TRBJ2-3,TRBV6-6,CASSSQKAASTDTQYF
TRBJ2-5,TRBV19,CASREQGGTGRSQYF
TRBJ2-7,TRBV6-6,CASSYSTAEQYF
TRBJ2-7,TRBV3-1/TRBV3-2,CASSQEWSSGGAVGQYF
TRBJ1-4,TRBV3-1/TRBV3-2,CASSQSEKLFF
TRBJ2-1,TRBV5-1,CASSWQRGSYNEQFF
TRBJ2-5,TRBV5-6,CASAPNIGETQYF
TRBJ2-5,TRBV5-1,CASTTETGGWGTQYF
TRBJ1-1,TRBV19,CASSIIGRSNTEAFF
TRBJ1-5,TRBV19,CASSIDPWSPQHF
TRBJ2-2,TRBV27,CASTRSSNTGELFF
TRBJ2-1,TRBV5-1,CASSLGTSGTQRENEQFF
TRBJ1-1,TRBV19,CASSGSGQGTEAFF
TRBJ2-2,TRBV3-1/TRBV3-2,CASSQGGRNTGELFF
TRBJ2-7,TRBV6-5,CASNPGETYEQYF
TRBJ2-2,TRBV2,CASSTGTGGTGELFF
TRBJ1-2,TRBV6-5,CASSYRGGIYGYTF
TRBJ2-3,TRBV6-5,CASSLPLDYTDTQYF
TRBJ2-3,TRBV18,CASSFGGGDGTLTDTQYF
TRBJ2-1,TRBV7-2,CASSSLGWLAGVDEQFF
TRBJ2-5,TRBV5-6,CASRRKGQPQETQYF
TRBJ2-3,TRBV12-3/TRBV12-4,CASSRGTDTQYF
TRBJ1-2,TRBV4-1,CASSQDGQVFNYGYTF
TRBJ1-1,TRBV10-3,CAMSRSWDTEAFF
TRBJ2-1,TRBV9,CASSARPIASSYNEQFF
TRBJ2-2,TRBV29-1,CSVRLAGINTGELFF
TRBJ1-2,TRBV20-1,CSASQVNYGYTF
TRBJ2-5,TRBV9,CASSVTDQETQYF
TRBJ2-3,TRBV11-3,CASSLIEEGGADTQYF
TRBJ1-2,TRBV25-1,CASSATGFTYGYTF
TRBJ2-7,TRBV29-1,CSVVGGASVEQYF
TRBJ2-7,TRBV7-8,CASSLGNSYEQYF
TRBJ1-2,TRBV7-3,CASSLTGGYYGYTF
TRBJ2-1,TRBV28,CASSPGQGSYNEQFF